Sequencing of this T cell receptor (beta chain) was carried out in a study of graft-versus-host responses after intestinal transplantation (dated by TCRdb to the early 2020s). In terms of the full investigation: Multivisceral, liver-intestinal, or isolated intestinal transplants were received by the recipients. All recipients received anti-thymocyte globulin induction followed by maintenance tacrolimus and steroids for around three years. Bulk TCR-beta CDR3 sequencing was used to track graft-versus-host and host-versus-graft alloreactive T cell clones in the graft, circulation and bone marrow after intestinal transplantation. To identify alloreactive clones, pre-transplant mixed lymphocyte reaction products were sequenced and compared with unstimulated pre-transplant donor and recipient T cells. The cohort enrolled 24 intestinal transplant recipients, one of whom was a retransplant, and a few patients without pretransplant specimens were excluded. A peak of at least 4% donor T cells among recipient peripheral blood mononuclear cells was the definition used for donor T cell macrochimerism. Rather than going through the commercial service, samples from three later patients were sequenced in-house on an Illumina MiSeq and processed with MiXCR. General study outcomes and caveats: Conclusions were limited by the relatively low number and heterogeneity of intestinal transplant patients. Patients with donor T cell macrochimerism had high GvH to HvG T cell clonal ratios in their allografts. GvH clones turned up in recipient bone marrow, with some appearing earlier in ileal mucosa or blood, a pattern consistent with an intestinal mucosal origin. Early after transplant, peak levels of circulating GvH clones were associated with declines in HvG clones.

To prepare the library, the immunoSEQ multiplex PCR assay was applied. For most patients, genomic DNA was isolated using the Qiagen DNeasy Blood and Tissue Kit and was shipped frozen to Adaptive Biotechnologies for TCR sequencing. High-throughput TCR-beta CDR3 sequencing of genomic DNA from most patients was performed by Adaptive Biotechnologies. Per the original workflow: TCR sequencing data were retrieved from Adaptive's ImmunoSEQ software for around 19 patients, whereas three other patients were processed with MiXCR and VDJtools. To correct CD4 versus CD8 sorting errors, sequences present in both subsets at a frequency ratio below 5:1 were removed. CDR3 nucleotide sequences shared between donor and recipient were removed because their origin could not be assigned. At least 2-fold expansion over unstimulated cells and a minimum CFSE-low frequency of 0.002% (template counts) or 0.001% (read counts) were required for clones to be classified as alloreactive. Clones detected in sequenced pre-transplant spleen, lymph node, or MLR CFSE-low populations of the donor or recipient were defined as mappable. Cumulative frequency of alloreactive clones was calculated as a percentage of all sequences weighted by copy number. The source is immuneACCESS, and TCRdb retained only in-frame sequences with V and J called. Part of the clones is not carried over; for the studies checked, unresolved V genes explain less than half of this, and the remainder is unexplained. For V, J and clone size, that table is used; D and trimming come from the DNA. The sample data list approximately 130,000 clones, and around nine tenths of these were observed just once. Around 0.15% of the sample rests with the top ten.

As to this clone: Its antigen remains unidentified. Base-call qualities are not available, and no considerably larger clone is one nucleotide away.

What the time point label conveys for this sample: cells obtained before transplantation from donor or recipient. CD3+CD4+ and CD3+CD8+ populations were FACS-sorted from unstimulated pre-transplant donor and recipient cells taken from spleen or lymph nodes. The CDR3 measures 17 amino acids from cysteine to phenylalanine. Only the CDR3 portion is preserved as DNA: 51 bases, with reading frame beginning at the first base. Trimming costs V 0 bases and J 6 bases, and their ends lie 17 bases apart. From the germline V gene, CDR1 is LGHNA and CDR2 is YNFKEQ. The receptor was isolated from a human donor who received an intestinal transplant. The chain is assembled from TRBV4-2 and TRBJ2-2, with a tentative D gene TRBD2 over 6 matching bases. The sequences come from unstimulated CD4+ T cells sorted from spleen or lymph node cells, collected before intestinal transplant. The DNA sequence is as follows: TGTGCCAGCAGCCAAGATCGGGGCGGGGCTCGCGCCGGGGAGCTGTTTTTT. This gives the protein CASSQDRGGARAGELFF.